This entry concerns a single TCR beta chain. The antigen remains unidentified. Normal lung was taken at the farthest possible site, at least 3 cm from tumour. DNA was extracted from unsorted cell suspensions stored frozen. This record belongs to a study of immune cell composition in non-small cell lung cancer. Study-level background: Histologic subtype was mainly adenocarcinoma or squamous cell carcinoma.

TCRdb keeps only in-frame clones here, not all; method: immunoSEQ multiplex PCR. Here the sample spans 750 to 1,000 clones, 72% being singletons. Study-wide results and limits: Smoking pack-years did not significantly correlate with tumour TCR-beta clonality. Dominant in vivo tumour-associated clones were not shown to share tumour-reactive sequences.

The source is a human donor with non-small cell lung cancer. Source material: non-adjacent lung tissue.

The CDR3 sequence: CASSQDSRSTQYF. CDR3 nucleotides: TGTGCCAGCAGCCAAGATTCCCGATCAACGCAGTATTTT. The chain uses TRBV14 and TRBJ2-3; D uncertain. Germline V CDR1 and CDR2: SGHDN, FVKESK. There are 13 residues in the CDR3. Deletions cut 0 bases from V and 9 bases from J, with 10 bases between.